The T cell receptor beta chain under discussion was sequenced for a study of metastatic and nonmetastatic thyroid tumors (dated by TCRdb to 2020 to 2022). Study-wide context: Repertoires were compared across peripheral blood and tumor or nodule tissue samples from malignant and benign thyroid patients. The paper as a whole reports these results and caveats: TCR beta diversity was reported as significantly higher in malignant tumors than in benign nodules, in both blood and tumor samples.

In this sample, this clone turned up once. Its antigen has not been determined. No per-base quality is available; no much larger clone lies one base away. On its own, one read is weak support. No patient had received any treatment before thyroid surgery. Using T-cell receptor beta sequencing, the study looked back at clinical samples from patients collected from about 2011 to 2019. The library was produced with PCR. TCRdb lists the instrument as Illumina HiSeq 4000. High-throughput sequencing was used to profile the TCR beta-chain CDR3 region of each patient. The paper's processing steps were these. The researchers built a classifier to tell apart papillary thyroid cancer patients with distant metastasis, based on CDR3 differences among clinicopathological groups. The Shannon index was used to assess repertoire diversity, and the Morisita-Horn index was used to assess tumor-blood repertoire similarity. Clones were called with MiXCR by TCRdb after fastp trimmed the public reads at Q25, and only in-frame beta chains were retained. The V and J calls here are based on TCRdb, not the publication. A total of some 21,000 clones appear in this sample, roughly 24% of them only once. Under 6.5% of the sample is taken by the ten largest.

The CDR3, cysteine through phenylalanine, is 15 amino acids long. CDR3 DNA is the only sequence kept; it has 45 bases, read in frame from the first base. V lost 3 bases and J lost 5 bases, and the count of bases not matched to a germline gene is 10. From the germline V gene (reference sequence), CDR1 is GTSNPN and CDR2 is SVGIG. The material sequenced was tumor tissue. This sequence originates from a female donor with papillary thyroid cancer or a benign thyroid nodule (not recorded which). Some clones in this sample may be carry-over from other donors' samples. The chain was built from TRBV30 and TRBJ1-2; 9 bases in the junction line up with TRBD1. The DNA sequence reads TGTGCCTGGAGGGAACCGGGACAGGGATCTTATGGCTACACCTTC. It is translated as CAWREPGQGSYGYTF. The full variable domain, with segments outside the CDR3 supplied by the reference TRBV30 and TRBJ1-2 proteins, appears as SQTIHQWPATLVQPVGSPLSLECTVEGTSNPNLYWYRQAAGRGLQLLFYSVGIGQISSEVPQNLSASRPQDRQFILSSKKLLLSDSGFYLCAWREPGQGSYGYTFGSGTRLTVV.